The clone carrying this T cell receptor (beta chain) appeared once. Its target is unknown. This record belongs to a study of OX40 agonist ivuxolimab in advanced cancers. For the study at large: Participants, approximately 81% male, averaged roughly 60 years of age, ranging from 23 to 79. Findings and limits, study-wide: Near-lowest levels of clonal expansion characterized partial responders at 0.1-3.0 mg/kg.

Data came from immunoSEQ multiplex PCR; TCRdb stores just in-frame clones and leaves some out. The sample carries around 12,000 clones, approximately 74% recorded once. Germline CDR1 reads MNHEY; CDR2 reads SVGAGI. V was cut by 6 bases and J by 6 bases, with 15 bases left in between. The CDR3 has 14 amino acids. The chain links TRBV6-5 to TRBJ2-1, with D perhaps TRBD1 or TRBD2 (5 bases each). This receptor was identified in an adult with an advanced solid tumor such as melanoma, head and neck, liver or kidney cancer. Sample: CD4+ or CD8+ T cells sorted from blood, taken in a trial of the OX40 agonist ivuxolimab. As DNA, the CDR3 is TGTGCCAGCAGATCCGGGGCTAGTCCCAATGAGCAGTTCTTC. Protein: CASRSGASPNEQFF.